This T cell receptor (beta chain) was obtained from a study of cytomegalovirus exposure and HLA in healthy donors. At the level of the study: The roughly 120 validation repertoires used the same platform as the approximately 700 first-cohort repertoires, a later analysis reported.

Some clones are missing from TCRdb's copy, which holds only in-frame ones; the method was immunoSEQ multiplex PCR. The table has about 130,000 clones, roughly 95% seen once. Trimming pared 3 bases from V and 4 bases from J, leaving 9 bases between. Germline V lookup: CDR1 GTSNPN, CDR2 SVGIG (reference sequence). The CDR3 contains 13 residues. This clone was seen a few times. The receptor comes from a man aged 18 to 30 in good health and CMV-seronegative. V gene TRBV30 combines with J gene TRBJ1-4; tentative D call: TRBD1 (5 bases). Specimen: PBMCs. DNA for the CDR3: TGTGCCTGGAGCGTCAGGGTTAATGAAAAACTGTTTTTT. This sequence encodes CAWSVRVNEKLFF.